These 16 T cell receptor beta chains share one sample of origin, sequenced in a study of graft-versus-host responses after intestinal transplantation. Produced via immunoSEQ multiplex PCR; TCRdb's table is partial and in-frame only. The sample gives some 39,000 clones, roughly 96% of which show up once; more than 0.2% is in the top ten. For these receptors, no antigen is known. Sequences were derived from unstimulated CD8+ T cells sorted from spleen or lymph node cells, sampled before transplant. All receptors come from a human donor who was the organ donor for an intestinal transplant.

V is TRBV10-1 and J is TRBJ2-7, with 16 bases that match TRBD2. Trimming at V came to 9 bases and at J to 4 bases, leaving 12 bases not matched to a gene. From germline, CDR1 is WNHNN and CDR2 SYGVQD (reference sequence). The CDR3 spans 17 residues. The CDR3 region has the DNA TGCGCCAGAATCGGGACTAGCGGGGGGGGTATTCGGTACGAGCAGTACTTC. Encoded protein: CARIGTSGGGIRYEQYF.

The chain has TRBV5-6 and TRBJ2-3; 12 bases are shared with TRBD1. Per germline, CDR1 SGHDT and CDR2 YYEEEE. The CDR3 totals 15 residues. The junction had 3 bases not matched to a gene; V was cut back by 3 bases and J by 4 bases. The CDR3 region is CASSSGTGGADTQYF. DNA of the CDR3: TGTGCCAGCAGCTCCGGGACAGGGGGCGCAGATACGCAGTATTTT.

The chain is built from TRBV30 and TRBJ2-5, with D tentatively TRBD2 (7 bases). Trimming stripped 2 bases from V and 4 bases from J, with 17 bases between. Germline V gene data show CDR1 as GTSNPN and CDR2 as SVGIG (reference sequence). The length of the CDR3 is 15 residues. This CDR3 reads CAWSPFGGQGETQYF. CDR3 nucleotide sequence: TGTGCCTGGAGTCCCTTCGGGGGGCAGGGAGAGACCCAGTACTTC.

This chain connects TRBV5-8 to TRBJ1-1; TRBD1 might be the D (5 bases). There are 14 residues in the CDR3. The V end was cut by 5 bases, the J end by 7 bases, with 18 bases between. Germline V lookup: CDR1 SGHTS, CDR2 YDEGEE. Here the CDR3 reads CASSLRDLRDEAFF. In DNA form, the CDR3 reads TGTGCCAGCAGTCTTAGGGACCTTCGGGATGAAGCTTTCTTT.

V and J are TRBV4-3 and TRBJ1-1; perhaps TRBD1 as D (5 bases). This CDR3 contains 15 residues. Germline-derived CDR1 and CDR2 are LGHNA and YSLEER. The V end was cut by 0 bases, the J end by 1 base, with 9 bases between. CDR3 region: CASSQEWGRNTEAFF. CDR3 DNA: TGCGCCAGCAGCCAAGAATGGGGGAGGAACACTGAAGCTTTCTTT.

This clone showed up just once. The chain employs TRBV5-1 and TRBJ2-7; D is undetermined. In germline, CDR1 is SGHRS, CDR2 YFSETQ. The V end was cut by 8 bases, the J end by 5 bases, with 20 bases between. The CDR3 spans 14 residues. The CDR3 sequence is CASTTSHLPHEQYF. DNA for the CDR3: TGCGCCAGTACGACCAGCCATTTACCGCACGAGCAGTACTTC.

The CDR3 here is CASSPTQREGFIQYF. The CDR3 DNA reads as TGTGCCAGCAGTCCAACACAACGCGAGGGGTTCATTCAGTACTTC. This chain uses TRBV28 with TRBJ2-4; D is tentatively TRBD1 or TRBD2 (5 bases each). CDR1 is MDHEN and CDR2 is SYDVKM in the germline V gene. V lost 5 bases and J lost 9, with 20 bases in between. The CDR3 runs 15 residues.

The chain couples TRBV5-1 to TRBJ2-7; TRBD2 agrees at 8 bases. This CDR3 has 15 amino acids. Germline CDR1 is SGHRS and CDR2 is YFSETQ. The trim removed 5 bases at V and 5 bases at J, leaving 12 bases unmatched. The CDR3 DNA reads TGCGCCAGCAGAAAAAGCGGGGGAACGGGCGACGAGCAGTACTTC. Translation gives CASRKSGGTGDEQYF.

V usage is TRBV9 and J usage is TRBJ2-1; 12 bases fit TRBD2. J gave up 5 bases and V 0 bases, and 3 bases lay outside the gene matches. CDR3 size: 16 residues. The germline V gene has CDR1 SGDLS and CDR2 YYNGEE. The CDR3, as DNA: TGTGCCAGCAGCGTAGTAAGACTAGCGGGGGACAATGAGCAGTTCTTC. It specifies CASSVVRLAGDNEQFF.

The chain links TRBV20-1 to TRBJ2-3; D gene unclear. The length of the CDR3 is 11 residues. V gave up 0 bases and J gave up 6 bases, with 4 bases separating them. Per the germline V gene, CDR1 is DFQATT and CDR2 is SNEGSKA (reference sequence). CDR3 residues: CSAREADTQYF. The CDR3 nucleotides read TGCAGTGCTAGAGAGGCGGATACGCAGTATTTT.

V gene TRBV20-1 combines with J gene TRBJ1-2; D may be TRBD1 (5 bases). Trimming stripped 5 bases from V and 8 bases from J, with 12 bases between. The CDR3 is made up of 11 amino acids. Germline CDR1 is DFQATT and CDR2 is SNEGSKA (reference sequence). The DNA for the CDR3 is TGCAGTGCTTATCTTGGGGACGGCTACACCTTC. Its protein product is CSAYLGDGYTF.

The rearrangement links TRBV30 to TRBJ2-2, with D perhaps assigned TRBD1 or TRBD2 (7 bases each). Germline V CDR1 and CDR2: GTSNPN, SVGIG (reference sequence). The CDR3 contains 16 residues. Trimming removed 3 bases at V and 2 bases at J, with 16 bases between. The CDR3 DNA is TGTGCCTGGAGCGGTGAGCGGGACAGAAACACCGGGGAGCTGTTTTTT. Translation: CAWSGERDRNTGELFF.

V is TRBV4-3 and J is TRBJ2-7; D ambiguous. The CDR3 loop spans 16 amino acids. In germline, CDR1 is LGHNA, CDR2 YSLEER. Trimming took off 0 bases at V and 3 bases at J, with 15 bases between the two ends. CDR3 sequence (DNA): TGCGCCAGCAGCCAAGATTGGTTGGGCTTCGTCTACGAGCAGTACTTC. This gives the protein CASSQDWLGFVYEQYF.

The chain joins TRBV27 to TRBJ1-1, with TRBD1 as a possible D gene (6 bases). V was shortened by 5 bases and J by 2 bases, with 9 bases between the two germline ends. Germline V CDR1 and CDR2: MNHEY, SMNVEV (reference sequence). This CDR3 region has 13 residues. The DNA of the CDR3 is TGTGCCAGCAGTCCGACAGGTAACACTGAAGCTTTCTTT. This sequence encodes CASSPTGNTEAFF.

The chain has TRBV7-9 and TRBJ2-7; D uncertain. CDR3 length: 12 amino acids. The V end was cut by 1 base, the J end by 6 bases, with 7 bases between. Germline CDR1 and CDR2: SEHNR and FQNEAQ (reference sequence). The CDR3 spells CASSLGRSEQYF. The CDR3 region has the DNA TGTGCCAGCAGCTTAGGACGGTCCGAGCAGTACTTC.

The gene calls are TRBV27 and TRBJ2-1; 7 nucleotides line up with TRBD1. V trimming: 2 bases; J trimming: 10 bases; junction bases outside the gene matches: 8. CDR3 length: 14 amino acids. In germline, CDR1 is MNHEY, CDR2 SMNVEV (reference sequence). The CDR3 DNA reads as TGTGCCAGCAGTTTAATAGACAGGGCCCCGGAGCAGTTCTTC. Amino acids: CASSLIDRAPEQFF.